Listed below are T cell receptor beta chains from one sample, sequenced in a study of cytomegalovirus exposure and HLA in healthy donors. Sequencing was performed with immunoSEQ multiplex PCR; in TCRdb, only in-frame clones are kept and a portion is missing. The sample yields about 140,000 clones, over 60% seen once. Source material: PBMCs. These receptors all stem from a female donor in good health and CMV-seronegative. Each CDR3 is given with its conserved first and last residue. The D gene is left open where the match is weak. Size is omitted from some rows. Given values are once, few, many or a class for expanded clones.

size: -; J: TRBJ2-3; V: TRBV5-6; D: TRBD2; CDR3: CASSQREGGRTDTQYF; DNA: TGTGCCAGCAGCCAACGGGAGGGGGGACGCACAGATACGCAGTATTTT
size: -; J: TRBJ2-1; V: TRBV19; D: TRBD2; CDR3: CASSRGLLNEQFF; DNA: TGTGCCAGTAGCCGGGGACTACTCAATGAGCAGTTCTTC
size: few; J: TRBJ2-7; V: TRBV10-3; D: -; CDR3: CAISMEGWEQYF; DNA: TGTGCCATCTCCATGGAGGGTTGGGAGCAGTACTTC
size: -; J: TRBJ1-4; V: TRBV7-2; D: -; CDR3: CASSPLGEYNEKLFF; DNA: TGTGCCAGCAGCCCCTTGGGCGAGTATAATGAAAAACTGTTTTTT
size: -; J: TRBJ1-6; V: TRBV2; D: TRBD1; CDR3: CASRQGAHDNSPLHF; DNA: TGTGCCAGCAGGCAGGGGGCGCATGATAATTCACCCCTCCACTTT
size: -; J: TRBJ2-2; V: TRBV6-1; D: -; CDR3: CASSARISSGELFF; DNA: TGTGCCAGCAGTGCCAGAATATCGTCCGGGGAGCTGTTTTTT
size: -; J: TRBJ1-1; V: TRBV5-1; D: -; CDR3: CASSLRQPNTEAFF; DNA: TGCGCCAGCAGCTTGAGACAGCCGAACACTGAAGCTTTCTTT
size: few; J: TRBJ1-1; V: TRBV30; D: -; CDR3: CAWTRGQSNTEAFF; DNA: TGTGCCTGGACGAGAGGACAGTCGAACACTGAAGCTTTCTTT
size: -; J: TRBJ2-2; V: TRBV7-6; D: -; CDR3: CASSSGLLKLNTGELFF; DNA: TGTGCCAGCAGCTCGGGACTTCTAAAACTGAACACCGGGGAGCTGTTTTTT
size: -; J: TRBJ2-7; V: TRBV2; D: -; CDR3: CASSVGQGLHEQYF; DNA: TGTGCCAGCAGTGTTGGGCAGGGGCTGCACGAGCAGTACTTC
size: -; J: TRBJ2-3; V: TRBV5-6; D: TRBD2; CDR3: CASSFRPVGGTDTQYF; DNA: TGTGCCAGCAGCTTCCGGCCTGTGGGGGGGACAGATACGCAGTATTTT
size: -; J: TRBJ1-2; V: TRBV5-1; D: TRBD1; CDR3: CASSPGQDGYGYTF; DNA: TGCGCCAGCAGCCCTGGACAGGATGGGTATGGCTACACCTTC
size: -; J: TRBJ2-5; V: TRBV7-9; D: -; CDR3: CASSEESRETQYF; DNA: TGTGCCAGCAGCGAGGAGTCTCGGGAGACCCAGTACTTC
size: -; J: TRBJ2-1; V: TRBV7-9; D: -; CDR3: CASSYLGGVMLDNEQFF; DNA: TGTGCCAGCAGCTACCTCGGAGGGGTAATGCTCGACAATGAGCAGTTCTTC
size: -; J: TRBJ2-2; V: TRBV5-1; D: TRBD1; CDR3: CASRLGQGVDTGELFF; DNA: TGCGCCAGCAGGTTGGGACAGGGGGTCGACACCGGGGAGCTGTTTTTT
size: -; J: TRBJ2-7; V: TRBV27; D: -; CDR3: CASYRDPYEQYF; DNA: TGTGCCAGCTACAGGGATCCCTACGAGCAGTACTTC
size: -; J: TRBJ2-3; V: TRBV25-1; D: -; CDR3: CASSDAASADTQYF; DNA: TGTGCCAGCAGTGATGCGGCTTCCGCAGATACGCAGTATTTT
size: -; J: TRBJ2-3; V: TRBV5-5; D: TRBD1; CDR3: CASSLTGASVDTQYF; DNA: TGTGCCAGCAGTTTGACAGGGGCTTCCGTAGATACGCAGTATTTT
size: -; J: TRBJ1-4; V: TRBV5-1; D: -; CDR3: CASSLFRGENEKLFF; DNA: TGCGCCAGCAGCTTGTTTCGGGGAGAAAATGAAAAACTGTTTTTT
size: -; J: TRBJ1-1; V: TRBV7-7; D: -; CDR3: CASSLSRDTEAFF; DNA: TGTGCCAGCAGCTTATCGAGGGATACTGAAGCTTTCTTT
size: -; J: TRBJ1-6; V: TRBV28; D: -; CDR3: CASSLDTSRNSPLHF; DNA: TGTGCCAGCAGCCTGGACACTTCGAGGAATTCACCCCTCCACTTT
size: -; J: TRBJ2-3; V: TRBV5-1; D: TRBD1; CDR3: CASSLGQGISTDTQYF; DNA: TGCGCCAGCAGCTTAGGACAGGGGATTTCAACAGATACGCAGTATTTT
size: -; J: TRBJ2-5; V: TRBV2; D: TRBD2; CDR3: CAAPAGGGGETQYF; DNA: TGTGCCGCCCCTGCGGGGGGAGGGGGAGAGACCCAGTACTTC
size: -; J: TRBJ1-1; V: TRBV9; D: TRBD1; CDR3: CASSVGTGFEAFF; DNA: TGTGCCAGCAGCGTAGGGACAGGGTTTGAAGCTTTCTTT
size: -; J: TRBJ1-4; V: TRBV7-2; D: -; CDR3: CASSRILGGGEKLFF; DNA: TGTGCCAGCAGCCGTATCCTAGGTGGCGGTGAAAAACTGTTTTTT
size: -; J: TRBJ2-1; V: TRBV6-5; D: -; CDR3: CASSYDSSPYNEQFF; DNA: TGTGCCAGCAGTTACGACTCGAGCCCCTACAATGAGCAGTTCTTC
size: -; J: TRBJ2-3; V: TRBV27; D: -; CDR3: CASSSGTPPRSDTQYF; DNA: TGTGCCAGCAGTTCCGGGACTCCCCCAAGGTCAGATACGCAGTATTTT
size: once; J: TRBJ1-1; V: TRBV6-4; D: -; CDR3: CASSEGGGSTEAFF; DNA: TGTGCCAGCAGTGAGGGCGGGGGTTCCACTGAAGCTTTCTTT
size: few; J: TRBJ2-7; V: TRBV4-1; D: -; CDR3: CASSTVGRGPGGYEQYF; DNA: TGCGCCAGCAGCACCGTTGGGAGAGGTCCGGGTGGGTACGAGCAGTACTTC
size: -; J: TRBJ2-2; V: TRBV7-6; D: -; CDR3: CASRLDSNTGELFF; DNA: TGTGCCAGCAGACTTGACAGTAACACCGGGGAGCTGTTTTTT
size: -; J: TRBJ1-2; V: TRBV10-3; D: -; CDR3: CATGQINYGYTF; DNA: TGTGCCACCGGACAGATTAACTATGGCTACACCTTC
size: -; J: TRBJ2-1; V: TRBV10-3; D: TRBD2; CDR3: CATGLAGDNEQFF; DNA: TGTGCCACAGGACTAGCGGGGGACAATGAGCAGTTCTTC
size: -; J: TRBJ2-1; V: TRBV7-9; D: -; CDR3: CASSRDKSYNEQFF; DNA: TGTGCCAGCAGCCGAGACAAATCCTACAATGAGCAGTTCTTC
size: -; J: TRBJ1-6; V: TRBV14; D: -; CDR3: CASSQAHQDRHSPLHF; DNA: TGTGCCAGCAGCCAAGCCCATCAGGACAGACATTCACCCCTCCACTTT
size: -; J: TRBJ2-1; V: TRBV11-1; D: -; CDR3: CASSLSTPRDNEQFF; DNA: TGTGCCAGCAGCTTATCCACGCCCAGGGACAATGAGCAGTTCTTC